The 21 T cell receptor beta chains below come from one sample, sequenced in a study of blood T cell repertoires in COVID-19. Some clones are missing from TCRdb's copy, which holds only in-frame ones; the method was immunoSEQ multiplex PCR. The table shows about 160,000 clones, with about 85% occurring only once. Sequenced input: PBMCs or T cells enriched from blood (not recorded which). The receptor source for this set is a woman aged 40-49 years with acute COVID-19.

The chain links TRBV18 to TRBJ1-4, with TRBD1 matching over 8 bases. V lost 5 bases and J lost 0; bases outside the gene matches: 11. The CDR3 is 18 amino acids. Germline CDR1 is KGHSH and CDR2 is LQKENI. The CDR3 sequence is CASSSNRGAKATNEKLFF. The CDR3 DNA is TGTGCCAGCTCATCTAACAGGGGGGCTAAGGCAACTAATGAAAAACTGTTTTTT.

The genes are TRBV9 and TRBJ2-1, with 13 positions matching TRBD2. This CDR3 comprises 19 residues. J gave up 2 bases and V 3 bases, and 11 bases lay outside the gene matches. Per the germline V gene, CDR1 is SGDLS and CDR2 is YYNGEE. The CDR3 region is CASSARLAGGGKTYNEQFF. In DNA form, the CDR3 reads TGTGCCAGCAGCGCTAGACTAGCGGGAGGAGGGAAAACCTACAATGAGCAGTTCTTC.

V and J are TRBV9 and TRBJ2-3; maybe TRBD1 (6 bases). This CDR3 comprises 15 residues. Germline values: CDR1 SGDLS, CDR2 YYNGEE. The V end was cut by 0 bases, the J end by 4 bases, with 12 bases between. CDR3 residues: CASSVGRTVADTQYF. For the CDR3, the DNA is TGTGCCAGCAGCGTAGGCCGGACAGTAGCAGATACGCAGTATTTT. Filled out from reference TRBV9 and TRBJ2-3, the complete variable domain reads DSGVTQTPKHLITATGQRVTLRCSPRSGDLSVYWYQQSLDQGLQFLIQYYNGEERAKGNILERFSAQQFPDLHSELNLSSLELGDSALYFCASSVGRTVADTQYFGPGTRLTVL.

The chain joins TRBV28 to TRBJ1-1; D might be TRBD1 (6 bases). Germline lookup yields CDR1 MDHEN and CDR2 SYDVKM. The CDR3 length is 15 residues. Deletions cut 3 bases from V and 3 bases from J, with 14 bases between. The DNA for the CDR3 is TGTGCCAGCAGTTTGCCGGGGAAGGGGGACACTGAAGCTTTCTTT. Protein product: CASSLPGKGDTEAFF.

The chain couples TRBV19 to TRBJ2-3; unclear D gene. CDR3 length: 13 residues. Trimming left V 3 bases short and J 7 bases short, with 11 bases between. CDR1 LNHDA and CDR2 SQIVND come from the germline V gene (reference sequence). CDR3 in DNA: TGTGCCAGTAGTATCGTACCGGGTAATACGCAGTATTTT. Residues: CASSIVPGNTQYF.

The V and J genes are TRBV9 and TRBJ1-2, with D possibly matching TRBD1 (6 bases). The germline V and J ends were trimmed by 2 bases and 8 bases, with 13 bases remaining between them. The CDR3 has 13 residues. Germline V gene lookup returns CDR1 SGDLS and CDR2 YYNGEE. The CDR3 bases are TGTGCCAGCAGCGTCAGGGGTGGGGAAGGCTACACCTTC. Protein: CASSVRGGEGYTF.

The chain joins TRBV18 to TRBJ2-7; D not resolved. The length of the CDR3 is 12 residues. Trimming took off 2 bases at V and 4 bases at J, with 6 bases between the two ends. Germline V gene lookup returns CDR1 KGHSH and CDR2 LQKENI. CDR3 residues: CASSPGTYEQYF. The CDR3 DNA follows: TGTGCCAGCTCACCAGGTACATACGAGCAGTACTTC.

This chain joins TRBV5-8 and TRBJ1-2, with a possible D match to TRBD1 (6 bases). The CDR3 consists of 13 residues. Germline CDR1 SGHTS, CDR2 YDEGEE. Trimming shortened V by 5 bases and J by 4 bases, and 12 bases separated the two germline ends. Here the CDR3 reads CASSFQDSYGYTF. CDR3 in DNA: TGTGCCAGCAGTTTCCAGGACAGCTATGGCTACACCTTC. Drawing the rest from reference TRBV5-8 and TRBJ1-2, the complete variable domain is EAGVTQSPTHLIKTRGQQATLRCSPISGHTSVYWYQQALGLGLQFLLWYDEGEERNRGNFPPRFSGRQFPNYSSELNVNALELEDSALYLCASSFQDSYGYTFGSGTRLTVV.

The V call is TRBV27, the J call TRBJ1-5; 9 nucleotides agree with TRBD1. Germline V gives CDR1 MNHEY, CDR2 SMNVEV (reference sequence). The CDR3 totals 16 residues. Germline trimming cut 5 bases from V and 5 bases from J; bases unmatched to any gene: 10. CDR3 DNA sequence: TGTGCCAGCAGTCCAACAGACAGGGGGTTCTATCAGCCCCAGCATTTT. This gives the protein CASSPTDRGFYQPQHF.

V gene TRBV19 combines with J gene TRBJ1-6, with D uncertain. The CDR3 covers 15 residues. The V and J ends lost 7 bases and 12 bases respectively, with 22 bases between them. The germline CDR1 and CDR2 sequences are LNHDA and SQIVND (reference sequence). CDR3: CASTSSSVKGGPLHF. DNA for the CDR3: TGTGCCAGTACCTCGAGTTCGGTTAAAGGCGGACCCCTCCACTTT.

The rearrangement joins TRBV12-5 to TRBJ2-7, with TRBD2 identical over 8 bases. The CDR3 is made up of 13 amino acids. Losses at the gene ends were 1 base for V and 6 bases for J; bases not matched to a gene: 2. Germline-derived CDR1 and CDR2 are LGHNT and FRNRAP. The CDR3 DNA follows: TGTGCTAGTGGTTTGGCGGGAGGGTCCGAGCAGTACTTC. Residues: CASGLAGGSEQYF.

This rearrangement joins TRBV4-1 to TRBJ1-6, with 7 bases aligning to TRBD1. Germline V gene lookup returns CDR1 MGHRA and CDR2 YSYEKL. The CDR3 contains 18 residues. J lost 5 bases, V lost 4 bases, and 14 bases had no gene match. The CDR3 spells CASSRGSGQPLHNSPLHF. CDR3 DNA sequence: TGCGCCAGCAGCCGGGGATCGGGACAGCCACTTCATAATTCACCCCTCCACTTT.

The genes are TRBV4-2 and TRBJ2-2; no definite D call. V was pared by 0 bases and J by 1 base, with 12 bases between. This CDR3 contains 17 residues. Germline lookup yields CDR1 LGHNA and CDR2 YNFKEQ. In DNA, the CDR3 is TGTGCCAGCAGCCAAGATGAGACGGAGATGAACACCGGGGAGCTGTTTTTT. It yields the protein CASSQDETEMNTGELFF.

On this clone: The same CDR3 arises from other DNA sequences in this sample as well. This chain uses TRBV18 with TRBJ2-2, with 8 bases fitting TRBD1. J lost 1 base, V lost 3 bases, and 1 base had no gene match. Germline CDR1 KGHSH, CDR2 LQKENI. The CDR3 is 15 residues long. The DNA for the CDR3 is TGTGCCAGCTCACCCGGACAGGGGAACACCGGGGAGCTGTTTTTT. This translates into CASSPGQGNTGELFF.

This clone was seen more than once but under ten times. The rearrangement links TRBV25-1 to TRBJ2-7, with 10 bases that match TRBD1. The V gene end was trimmed by 1 base and the J gene end by 2 bases; junction bases not matched to a gene: 11. The V gene's germline CDR1 is MGHDK and CDR2 SYGVNS. CDR3 length equals 18 residues. CDR3: CASSELRDRGEETYEQYF. For the CDR3, the DNA is TGTGCCAGCAGTGAATTGAGGGACAGGGGCGAGGAGACCTACGAGCAGTACTTC.

This chain connects TRBV5-4 to TRBJ2-2; D may be TRBD1 (6 bases). Trimming stripped 4 bases from V and 5 bases from J, with 12 bases between. Germline CDR1 is SGHNT and CDR2 is YYREEE (reference sequence). The CDR3 is 14 residues long. The CDR3 region is CASSATGRTGELFF. In nucleotides, the CDR3 is TGTGCCAGCAGCGCGACAGGTAGAACCGGGGAGCTGTTTTTT.

The chain is built from TRBV30 and TRBJ1-2; TRBD1 is a possible D gene (6 bases). V was clipped by 2 bases and J by 5 bases, with 9 bases between them. The germline V gene encodes CDR1 GTSNPN and CDR2 SVGIG (reference sequence). The CDR3 consists of 12 residues. The chain's CDR3 is CAWSSQGYGYTF. The CDR3 coding sequence is TGTGCCTGGAGTAGTCAGGGGTATGGCTACACCTTC. Based on the CDR3 plus reference TRBV30 and TRBJ1-2, the full variable domain is SQTIHQWPATLVQPVGSPLSLECTVEGTSNPNLYWYRQAAGRGLQLLFYSVGIGQISSEVPQNLSASRPQDRQFILSSKKLLLSDSGFYLCAWSSQGYGYTFGSGTRLTVV.

The chain has TRBV20-1 and TRBJ2-5; D perhaps matches TRBD2 (5 bases). The CDR3 sequence is 9 residues long. Germline loops: CDR1 DFQATT, CDR2 SNEGSKA (reference sequence). The CDR3 loop reads CPGKETQYF. The DNA of the CDR3 is TGCCCCGGGAAAGAGACCCAGTACTTC.

This clone was counted only a few times. The rearrangement joins TRBV27 to TRBJ1-1; D remains ambiguous. This CDR3 contains 18 residues. The V end lost 5 bases, the J end lost 1 base, and 23 bases lay between the germline ends. Germline values: CDR1 MNHEY, CDR2 SMNVEV (reference sequence). The CDR3 spells CASSQQSLTQRPNTEAFF. CDR3 nucleotide sequence: TGTGCCAGCAGTCAACAGTCCCTTACACAGAGACCGAACACTGAAGCTTTCTTT.

This chain uses TRBV7-2 with TRBJ2-3; maybe TRBD2 (5 bases). Germline V gene data show CDR1 as SGHTA and CDR2 as FQGNSA. The CDR3 spans 12 residues. V dropped 4 bases and J dropped 3 bases, with 5 bases sitting between them. Written as DNA, the CDR3 is TGTGCCAGCAGCTCGGGGACAGATACGCAGTATTTT. Translated: CASSSGTDTQYF.

The chain has TRBV15 and TRBJ1-2; tentative D call: TRBD1 (5 bases). Between the trimmed V and J ends, which lost 5 bases and 5 bases, there was a span of 9 bases. CDR1 and CDR2 from the germline V gene are LNHNV and YYDKDF (reference sequence). The CDR3 has 12 amino acids. DNA for the CDR3: TGTGCCACCAGCGAGCAGGGATATGGCTACACCTTC. As protein: CATSEQGYGYTF. Supplemented by reference TRBV15 and TRBJ1-2, the full variable domain reads DAMVIQNPRYQVTQFGKPVTLSCSQTLNHNVMYWYQQKSSQAPKLLFHYYDKDFNNEADTPDNFQSRRPNTSFCFLDIRSPGLGDTAMYLCATSEQGYGYTFGSGTRLTVV.